What follows are 13 T cell receptor beta chains derived from one specimen sequenced in a study of blood T cell repertoires in COVID-19. TCRdb keeps only in-frame clones here, not all; method: immunoSEQ multiplex PCR. The sample includes about 89,000 clones, approximately 80% of them seen just once. The sample taken for sequencing was peripheral blood. The receptors derive from a man between 65 and 79 years old with COVID-19, enrolled during active disease.

The gene calls are TRBV28 and TRBJ1-1, with TRBD1 as a possible D gene (5 bases). Germline assignment: CDR1 MDHEN and CDR2 SYDVKM. The CDR3 is 14 residues long. V lost 5 bases, J lost 4 bases, and 14 bases lay in between. As DNA, the CDR3 is TGTGCCAGCAGTCCGGGGGGGGTTGGCACTGAAGCTTTCTTT. Translated, it gives CASSPGGVGTEAFF.

V gene TRBV7-9 combines with J gene TRBJ2-7, with D perhaps TRBD2 (5 bases). Germline CDR1 is SEHNR and CDR2 is FQNEAQ (reference sequence). The length of the CDR3 is 12 residues. The V gene lost 5 bases and the J gene lost 6 bases, with 11 bases spanning the gap. The CDR3 sequence: CASSPTGIEQYF. Here the CDR3 DNA reads TGTGCCAGCAGCCCGACGGGGATCGAGCAGTACTTC.

A single count supports this clone. The chain joins TRBV11-3 to TRBJ1-4; TRBD1 is a possible D gene (5 bases). Germline CDR1 reads SGHNT; CDR2 reads YENEEA. Between the trimmed V and J ends, which lost 5 bases and 8 bases, there was a span of 15 bases. This CDR3 is 14 amino acids long. The CDR3 loop is CASSPGGGEEKLFF. CDR3 nucleotide sequence: TGTGCCAGCAGCCCCGGGGGGGGAGAAGAAAAACTGTTTTTT. The entire variable domain, with the rest obtained from reference TRBV11-3 and TRBJ1-4, is as follows: EAGVVQSPRYKIIEKKQPVAFWCNPISGHNTLYWYLQNLGQGPELLIRYENEEAVDDSQLPKDRFSAERLKGVDSTLKIQPAELGDSAVYLCASSPGGGEEKLFFGSGTQLSVL.

This clone was observed a handful of times. The chain recombines TRBV6-5 with TRBJ1-6, with TRBD1 matching 9 bases. The V gene's germline CDR1 is MNHEY and CDR2 SVGAGI. V lost 2 bases and J lost 10; bases outside the gene matches: 6. CDR3 size: 15 residues. The CDR3 sequence: CASSYDGTGSSPLHF. The CDR3 region has the DNA TGTGCCAGCAGTTACGATGGGACAGGGTCCTCACCCCTCCACTTT.

The chain couples TRBV6-5 to TRBJ2-7; 8 bases fit TRBD2. Trimming took 5 bases from V and 0 from J; bases not matched to a gene: 6. The CDR3 is 15 amino acids. The V gene's germline CDR1 is MNHEY and CDR2 SVGAGI. CDR3 sequence reads: CASSTTGTSSYEQYF. DNA for the CDR3: TGTGCCAGCAGTACCACCGGGACTAGCTCCTACGAGCAGTACTTC.

Concerning this clone itself: Other DNA sequences in this sample translate to the same CDR3. The V gene is TRBV7-9, the J gene TRBJ2-7, with D hard to call. The V end lost 1 base, the J end lost 4 bases, and 5 bases lay between the germline ends. The germline gives CDR1 SEHNR, CDR2 FQNEAQ (reference sequence). This CDR3 comprises 12 residues. The CDR3 nucleotides read TGTGCCAGCAGCTTAGACACATACGAGCAGTACTTC. Its translation is CASSLDTYEQYF.

DNA of the CDR3: TGTGCCAGCAGTTTAGACAGCTATCAGCCCCAGCATTTT. Protein product: CASSLDSYQPQHF. The chain is built from TRBV12-3 or TRBV12-4 and TRBJ1-5; D uncertain. CDR3 size: 13 residues. V lost 1 base, J lost 5 bases, and 6 bases lay in between.

The rearrangement links TRBV19 to TRBJ1-4, with 7 bases identical to TRBD1. Germline CDR1 and CDR2: LNHDA and SQIVND (reference sequence). J lost 5 bases, V lost 7 bases, and 7 bases had no gene match. This CDR3 comprises 14 residues. The CDR3 sequence: CASNPGQENEKLFF. The DNA for the CDR3 is TGTGCCAGTAACCCCGGACAGGAAAATGAAAAACTGTTTTTT.

The V gene is TRBV7-6, the J gene TRBJ2-3; a possible D gene is TRBD1 (6 bases). Germline CDR1 SGHVS, CDR2 FNYEAQ. This CDR3 comprises 17 residues. V was trimmed by 1 base and J by 3 bases, leaving 17 bases between them. The CDR3 here is CASSLEWKGVRTDTQYF. The DNA of the CDR3 is TGTGCCAGCAGCTTAGAGTGGAAGGGGGTCCGGACAGATACGCAGTATTTT.

This clone showed up just a few times. The V call is TRBV6-5, the J call TRBJ1-3; D unclear. The germline CDR1 and CDR2 sequences are MNHEY and SVGAGI. This CDR3 is built from 14 residues. The V and J ends lost 7 bases and 2 bases respectively, with 12 bases between them. In nucleotides, the CDR3 is TGTGCCAGCAAGAGGGTCTTTACTGGAAACACCATATATTTT. Translating gives CASKRVFTGNTIYF.

The chain carries TRBV7-9 and TRBJ1-1; D gene ambiguous. This CDR3 is 13 amino acids long. Germline CDR1 and CDR2: SEHNR and FQNEAQ (reference sequence). The germline V and J ends were trimmed by 2 bases and 3 bases, with 7 bases remaining between them. Written as DNA, the CDR3 is TGTGCCAGCAGCTTATCTGAGTACACTGAAGCTTTCTTT. Translating it yields CASSLSEYTEAFF.

V is TRBV9 and J is TRBJ1-2; D is perhaps TRBD1 (5 bases). The germline V gene has CDR1 SGDLS and CDR2 YYNGEE. The CDR3 consists of 15 residues. V was cut by 5 bases and J by 4 bases, with 18 bases left in between. DNA of the CDR3: TGTGCCAGCAGGGCCTCGATCGGGGGTGGCTATGGCTACACCTTC. Residues: CASRASIGGGYGYTF. The full variable domain, completed using reference TRBV9 and TRBJ1-2, is DSGVTQTPKHLITATGQRVTLRCSPRSGDLSVYWYQQSLDQGLQFLIQYYNGEERAKGNILERFSAQQFPDLHSELNLSSLELGDSALYFCASRASIGGGYGYTFGSGTRLTVV.

V and J are TRBV7-2 and TRBJ2-7; 7 positions match TRBD2. J lost 3 bases, V lost 2 bases, and 7 bases had no gene match. Germline V gene lookup returns CDR1 SGHTA and CDR2 FQGNSA. The CDR3 is 15 amino acids. The CDR3 here is CASSLISRGSYEQYF. The CDR3 DNA is TGTGCCAGCAGCTTAATCTCGCGGGGGAGCTACGAGCAGTACTTC.